This TCR beta chain was profiled in a study of control samples from healthy donors and cancer patients. Generated by immunoSEQ multiplex PCR, the TCRdb table keeps only in-frame clones and is missing some. The sample lists approximately 110,000 clones, over 75% seen once, with approximately 4% in the top ten. Germline V lookup: CDR1 SQVTM, CDR2 ANQGSEA. Trimming removed 3 bases at V and 0 bases at J, with 8 bases between. This CDR3 spans 13 amino acids. The sequenced sample was blood. The V call is TRBV29-1, the J call TRBJ1-1, with D unresolved. This TCR was recovered from a human donor in good health. The donor label of this sample is uncertain. CDR3 in amino acids: CSVDGRVNTEAFF. In nucleotides, the CDR3 is TGCAGCGTTGACGGGAGGGTGAACACTGAAGCTTTCTTT. Drawing the rest from reference TRBV29-1 and TRBJ1-1, the complete variable domain is SAVISQKPSRDICQRGTSLTIQCQVDSQVTMMFWYRQQPGQSLTLIATANQGSEATYESGFVIDKFPISRPNLTFSTLTVSNMSPEDSSIYLCSVDGRVNTEAFFGQGTRLTVV.